This T cell receptor (beta chain) was sequenced for a study of regulatory T cells in long-lasting Graves disease. Background on the study: Graves' patients diagnosed newly had used antithyroid drugs under 3 months.

Study outcomes and limitations: TRBV28, TRBJ1-2 and TRBJ2-5 were segments that persistent disease favored.

This clonotype was detected ten times or more. No antigen is known for it. Germline V gene lookup returns CDR1 DFQATT and CDR2 SNEGSKA (reference sequence). The junction had 4 bases not matched to a gene; V was cut back by 3 bases and J by 7 bases. The CDR3 is 15 residues long. With iRepertoire HTBI primers and Arm-PCR of CDR3 regions, TCR beta libraries were built. A single record per CDR3 protein comes from TCRdb applying MiXCR to the multiplex PCR reads. The data hold under 300,000 distinct CDR3 sequences, with over 20% observed a single time. Time point meaning: newly diagnosed GD, antithyroid drugs for less than 3 months. With RNA extracted from PBMCs as input, the TCR library was made.

Sequencing was performed on peripheral blood mononuclear cells (PBMCs), taken at new diagnosis, from a patient treated with antithyroid drugs. The sequence was collected from a female donor with Graves disease. This chain links TRBV20-1 with TRBJ2-1; 15 bases fit TRBD2. The CDR3 bases are TGCAGTGCTAGTGATGGACTAGCGGGGGGGAATGAGCAGTTCTTC. It specifies CSASDGLAGGNEQFF.